Below, 24 T cell receptor beta chains from the same sample are listed, as sequenced in a study of T cell clonotyping in hematopoietic cell transplantation. The method was immunoSEQ multiplex PCR; TCRdb's version includes in-frame clones alone and lacks a portion of them. Altogether tens of thousands of clones are present, 94% being singletons, with the ten largest covering about 0.81%. Input material: peripheral blood mononuclear cells. The receptors originated from a woman aged 45-65 years in good health. Some clones in this sample may be carry-over from other donors' samples.

The genes are TRBV7-2 and TRBJ2-3; 7 nucleotides match TRBD1. The CDR3 covers 12 residues. CDR1 and CDR2 (germline): SGHTA, FQGNSA. V lost 5 bases to trimming and J lost 14 bases; unmatched junction nucleotides: 10. Here the CDR3 reads CASSPTVRDRYF. The CDR3 nucleotides read TGTGCCAGCAGCCCTACCGTGAGGGACAGGTATTTT. The whole variable domain, filled in from reference TRBV7-2 and TRBJ2-3, reads GAGVSQSPSNKVTEKGKDVELRCDPISGHTALYWYRQSLGQGLEFLIYFQGNSAPDKSGLPSDRFSAERTGGSVSTLTIQRTQQEDSAVYLCASSPTVRDRYFGPGTRLTVL.

The chain carries TRBV7-2 and TRBJ1-4; D gene uncertain. The CDR3 loop spans 14 amino acids. Trimming pared 3 bases from V and 6 bases from J, leaving 11 bases between. Germline lookup yields CDR1 SGHTA and CDR2 FQGNSA. This chain's CDR3 is CASSFTTEDEKLFF. The CDR3 DNA sequence: TGTGCCAGCAGCTTCACTACAGAGGATGAAAAACTGTTTTTT.

The V and J genes are TRBV4-2 and TRBJ1-2; 7 bases align to TRBD1. There are 17 residues in the CDR3. The V gene end was trimmed by 0 bases and the J gene end by 3 bases; junction bases not matched to a gene: 10. The V gene's germline CDR1 is LGHNA and CDR2 YNFKEQ. CDR3 sequence (DNA): TGTGCCAGCAGCCAAGATCTAGTAGGGGGCAGAGACTATGGCTACACCTTC. Residues: CASSQDLVGGRDYGYTF.

The chain carries TRBV29-1 and TRBJ1-1; D gene unclear. CDR3 length: 12 residues. V lost 3 bases to trimming and J lost 0 bases, with 5 bases between them. The germline V gene has CDR1 SQVTM and CDR2 ANQGSEA. The CDR3 bases are TGCAGCGTTGATGGTATGAACACTGAAGCTTTCTTT. Translation: CSVDGMNTEAFF.

V and J are TRBV5-1 and TRBJ2-7, with D tentatively TRBD2 (5 bases). V dropped 0 bases and J dropped 0 bases, with 13 bases sitting between them. This CDR3 spans 16 amino acids. The V gene's germline CDR1 is SGHRS and CDR2 YFSETQ. In DNA, the CDR3 is TGCGCCAGCAGCTTGGGTGAGGGCTTCAACTCCTACGAGCAGTACTTC. Protein product: CASSLGEGFNSYEQYF.

V usage is TRBV7-8 and J usage is TRBJ2-1; TRBD2 aligns across 16 bases. V lost 4 bases and J lost 8; bases outside the gene matches: 11. CDR3 size: 18 residues. Germline V CDR1 and CDR2: SGHVS, FQNEAQ. CDR3 DNA: TGTGCCAGCAGCTCGGGACTAGCGGGGGGGTTCCCCTCCGATGAGCAGTTCTTC. Translated: CASSSGLAGGFPSDEQFF.

The chain couples TRBV7-2 to TRBJ1-3; 8 bases line up with TRBD1. V lost 1 base to trimming and J lost 3 bases; unmatched junction nucleotides: 8. This CDR3 has 17 amino acids. The germline V gene encodes CDR1 SGHTA and CDR2 FQGNSA. In nucleotides, the CDR3 is TGTGCCAGCAGCTTAGTCCCCCCAGGGGGCGTTGGAAACACCATATATTTT. Its protein is CASSLVPPGGVGNTIYF.

This clone was seen just once. This chain joins TRBV7-2 and TRBJ2-1, with D possibly matching TRBD2 (5 bases). Germline assignment: CDR1 SGHTA and CDR2 FQGNSA. The V end was cut by 4 bases, the J end by 0 bases, with 13 bases between. The CDR3 sequence is 16 residues long. CDR3 bases: TGTGCCAGCAGCTCAAGAACTAGTCCCTCCTACAATGAGCAGTTCTTC. It yields the protein CASSSRTSPSYNEQFF.

This chain connects TRBV10-1 to TRBJ1-4; tentatively, D is TRBD1 (6 bases). Per the germline V gene, CDR1 is WNHNN and CDR2 is SYGVQD (reference sequence). The V end lost 2 bases, the J end lost 0 bases, and 10 bases lay between the germline ends. The CDR3 length is 16 residues. In DNA form, the CDR3 reads TGCGCCAGCAGTGAGCCTCAGGGGACAACTAATGAAAAACTGTTTTTT. Amino acids: CASSEPQGTTNEKLFF.

The chain employs TRBV5-5 and TRBJ1-5; no clear D. CDR3 size: 14 residues. Germline V gives CDR1 SGHKS, CDR2 YYEKEE (reference sequence). V was clipped by 4 bases and J by 5 bases, with 13 bases between them. The CDR3 spells CASSLPGVDQPQHF. In DNA form, the CDR3 reads TGTGCCAGCAGCCTTCCGGGCGTCGATCAGCCCCAGCATTTT. The variable domain in full, with the rest retrieved from reference TRBV5-5 and TRBJ1-5, is DAGVTQSPTHLIKTRGQQVTLRCSPISGHKSVSWYQQVLGQGPQFIFQYYEKEERGRGNFPDRFSARQFPNYSSELNVNALLLGDSALYLCASSLPGVDQPQHFGDGTRLSIL.

The chain has TRBV2 and TRBJ2-7; no definite D call. The CDR3 spans 14 residues. CDR1 is SNHLY, CDR2 FYNNEI, per germline. The germline V and J ends were trimmed by 3 bases and 6 bases, with 15 bases remaining between them. CDR3 nucleotides: TGTGCCAGCAGTGATCTTGTAGGTCCCCCCGAGCAGTACTTC. Residues: CASSDLVGPPEQYF.

The chain links TRBV5-4 to TRBJ2-2; perhaps TRBD1 as D (6 bases). CDR3 length: 15 amino acids. Germline values: CDR1 SGHNT, CDR2 YYREEE (reference sequence). V was cut by 2 bases and J by 1 base, with 9 bases left in between. In nucleotides, the CDR3 is TGTGCCAGCAGCTTCGACAGGATGAACACCGGGGAGCTGTTTTTT. This encodes CASSFDRMNTGELFF.

The rearrangement links TRBV25-1 to TRBJ1-5; D gene unclear. The CDR3 is 14 amino acids. Germline lookup yields CDR1 MGHDK and CDR2 SYGVNS. Trimming left V 3 bases short and J 2 bases short, with 8 bases between. In DNA, the CDR3 is TGTGCCAGCAGTGAGCGGCTGGGCAATCAGCCCCAGCATTTT. It is translated as CASSERLGNQPQHF.

The rearrangement uses TRBV6-5 and TRBJ2-7; a weak D match, TRBD1 (6 bases). The CDR3 extends over 14 amino acids. The V gene lost 2 bases and the J gene lost 2 bases, with 10 bases spanning the gap. Germline values: CDR1 MNHEY, CDR2 SVGAGI. DNA for the CDR3: TGTGCCAGCAGTTACAGTGACAGGACCTACGAGCAGTACTTC. Residues: CASSYSDRTYEQYF.

This chain links TRBV7-2 with TRBJ2-1; the match to TRBD2 covers 7 bases. Losses at the gene ends were 3 bases for V and 4 bases for J; bases not matched to a gene: 6. Germline CDR1 and CDR2: SGHTA and FQGNSA. The CDR3 contains 15 residues. In nucleotides, the CDR3 is TGTGCCAGCAGCTTGAGCGGGGACCTTTACAATGAGCAGTTCTTC. It yields the protein CASSLSGDLYNEQFF. The variable domain in full, with the rest retrieved from reference TRBV7-2 and TRBJ2-1, is GAGVSQSPSNKVTEKGKDVELRCDPISGHTALYWYRQSLGQGLEFLIYFQGNSAPDKSGLPSDRFSAERTGGSVSTLTIQRTQQEDSAVYLCASSLSGDLYNEQFFGPGTRLTVL.

The V call is TRBV5-1, the J call TRBJ2-2; 8 nucleotides match TRBD2. Trimming cost V 0 bases and J 8 bases; bases outside gene matches: 0. The CDR3 consists of 13 residues. CDR1 SGHRS and CDR2 YFSETQ come from the germline V gene. CDR3 in amino acids: CASSLGLAGELFF. CDR3 DNA: TGCGCCAGCAGCTTGGGACTAGCGGGGGAGCTGTTTTTT.

The V call is TRBV14, the J call TRBJ1-1; no clear D gene. The CDR3 runs to 14 residues. Between the trimmed V and J ends, which lost 4 bases and 7 bases, there was a span of 16 bases. The V gene's germline CDR1 is SGHDN and CDR2 FVKESK. CDR3: CASSPSRWTVEAFF. CDR3 DNA: TGTGCCAGCAGCCCCTCTCGGTGGACCGTTGAAGCTTTCTTT.

The J gene is TRBJ1-1, the V gene TRBV4-3; D is undetermined. The germline CDR1 and CDR2 sequences are LGHNA and YSLEER. Trimming removed 0 bases at V and 4 bases at J, with 9 bases between. The CDR3 is made up of 14 amino acids. The chain's CDR3 is CASSQDLGFTEAFF. The CDR3, as DNA: TGCGCCAGCAGCCAAGATTTGGGATTCACTGAAGCTTTCTTT.

The V call is TRBV11-2, the J call TRBJ1-1; D is uncertain. The CDR3 length is 12 residues. CDR1 SGHAT and CDR2 FQNNGV come from the germline V gene. Trimming pared 2 bases from V and 3 bases from J, leaving 4 bases between. The DNA for the CDR3 is TGTGCCAGCAGCTTACTTTACACTGAAGCTTTCTTT. Translated: CASSLLYTEAFF. Full variable domain (rest looked up from reference TRBV11-2 and TRBJ1-1): EAGVAQSPRYKIIEKRQSVAFWCNPISGHATLYWYQQILGQGPKLLIQFQNNGVVDDSQLPKDRFSAERLKGVDSTLKIQPAKLEDSAVYLCASSLLYTEAFFGQGTRLTVV.

DNA for the CDR3: TGTGCCAGCAGCAAGGCCCTGTCGCCTGGCTACACCTTC. Protein: CASSKALSPGYTF. The chain links TRBV11-2 to TRBJ1-2; D unresolved. Trimming pared 5 bases from V and 7 bases from J, leaving 14 bases between. The CDR3 contains 13 residues. The germline gives CDR1 SGHAT, CDR2 FQNNGV.

The chain is built from TRBV4-2 and TRBJ1-2; no reliable D call. Germline CDR1 LGHNA, CDR2 YNFKEQ. V gave up 2 bases and J gave up 5 bases, with 12 bases separating them. The CDR3 runs to 14 residues. CDR3 nucleotide sequence: TGTGCCAGCAGCCAACGAGGGTTAGAGTATGGCTACACCTTC. Protein: CASSQRGLEYGYTF.

V is TRBV7-9 and J is TRBJ1-2; D is unclear. The V gene's germline CDR1 is SEHNR and CDR2 FQNEAQ (reference sequence). With 1 base removed from V and 4 bases from J, the gap between germline ends came to 4 bases. The CDR3 covers 12 residues. The CDR3 loop reads CASSLDSYGYTF. Here the CDR3 DNA reads TGTGCCAGCAGCTTAGACAGCTATGGCTACACCTTC.

The chain joins TRBV28 to TRBJ2-1; D unresolved. Germline V gene data show CDR1 as MDHEN and CDR2 as SYDVKM. The CDR3 sequence is 15 residues long. Trimming removed 3 bases from V and 1 base from J, with 10 bases in between. In nucleotides, the CDR3 is TGTGCCAGCAGTTTTCGTTCGAATTCCTACAATGAGCAGTTCTTC. Translation gives CASSFRSNSYNEQFF.

The chain couples TRBV29-1 to TRBJ2-3, with D perhaps matching TRBD1 (5 bases). The V and J ends lost 6 bases and 8 bases respectively, with 12 bases between them. CDR1 and CDR2 from the germline V gene are SQVTM and ANQGSEA. The CDR3 contains 11 residues. CDR3 sequence reads: CSVGHSGTQYF. The CDR3 region has the DNA TGCAGCGTCGGACACTCGGGTACGCAGTATTTT.